The rows below give T cell receptor beta chains drawn from one sample of a study of cytomegalovirus exposure and HLA in healthy donors. Method: immunoSEQ multiplex PCR; TCRdb's copy keeps in-frame clones and lacks some. The table records 150,000 to 200,000 clones, over 65% of them present only once. Sequenced: PBMCs. The receptors derive from a woman in her 30s in good health and CMV-seropositive. Both conserved end residues are trimmed from each CDR3. Each record gives: J gene, V gene, CDR3 length, CDR3 protein.

j_call: TRBJ2-5; v_call: TRBV5-8; cdr3_length: 14; cdr3_aa: ASSLGQGNHRETQY
j_call: TRBJ1-2; v_call: TRBV27; cdr3_length: 11; cdr3_aa: ASSFSGIGGYT
j_call: TRBJ1-5; v_call: TRBV10-3; cdr3_length: 14; cdr3_aa: AISESGTGDNQPQH
j_call: TRBJ2-4; v_call: TRBV15; cdr3_length: 16; cdr3_aa: ATSSPGLAGLAKNIQY
j_call: TRBJ1-1; v_call: TRBV6-6; cdr3_length: 11; cdr3_aa: ASTYGRNTEAF
j_call: TRBJ2-2; v_call: TRBV6-1; cdr3_length: 12; cdr3_aa: ASSRQGTTGELF
j_call: TRBJ2-7; v_call: TRBV28; cdr3_length: 13; cdr3_aa: ASSSPEGEPYEQY
j_call: TRBJ2-5; v_call: TRBV28; cdr3_length: 12; cdr3_aa: ASSSGQGQETQY
j_call: TRBJ1-4; v_call: TRBV29-1; cdr3_length: 12; cdr3_aa: SVDRTGSNEKLF
j_call: TRBJ2-1; v_call: TRBV28; cdr3_length: 16; cdr3_aa: ASIFIGGGRGRYNEQF
j_call: TRBJ2-3; v_call: TRBV9; cdr3_length: 13; cdr3_aa: ASSSRLAGPDTQY
j_call: TRBJ2-2; v_call: TRBV11-1; cdr3_length: 14; cdr3_aa: ASSLGLVGAGGELF
j_call: TRBJ1-4; v_call: TRBV7-9; cdr3_length: 14; cdr3_aa: ASSTWTDGTNEKLF
j_call: TRBJ1-2; v_call: TRBV30; cdr3_length: 11; cdr3_aa: ACTGVINYGYT
j_call: TRBJ1-1; v_call: TRBV28; cdr3_length: 12; cdr3_aa: ASCTQGVDTEAF
j_call: TRBJ2-7; v_call: TRBV23-1; cdr3_length: 12; cdr3_aa: ASSPQDREYEQY
j_call: TRBJ2-7; v_call: TRBV11-3; cdr3_length: 10; cdr3_aa: ASSLSGYEQY
j_call: TRBJ1-5; v_call: TRBV28; cdr3_length: 12; cdr3_aa: ASSLSLNNQSQH
j_call: TRBJ2-7; v_call: TRBV6-1; cdr3_length: 14; cdr3_aa: ASSGLPRDRPYEQY
j_call: TRBJ2-1; v_call: TRBV6-1; cdr3_length: 12; cdr3_aa: AIGTSGSYNEQF
j_call: TRBJ2-7; v_call: TRBV6-5; cdr3_length: 13; cdr3_aa: ASSLRLAGLYEQY
j_call: TRBJ1-2; v_call: TRBV6-5; cdr3_length: 14; cdr3_aa: ASSFLGGGAPDGYT
j_call: TRBJ2-7; v_call: TRBV7-2; cdr3_length: 10; cdr3_aa: ASSSGLDEQY
j_call: TRBJ2-2; v_call: TRBV30; cdr3_length: 14; cdr3_aa: AWSVRGRGNTGELF
j_call: TRBJ1-2; v_call: TRBV2; cdr3_length: 13; cdr3_aa: ASSSDPTGQFGYT
j_call: TRBJ1-1; v_call: TRBV6-5; cdr3_length: 12; cdr3_aa: ASSLSGENTEAF
j_call: TRBJ1-1; v_call: TRBV25-1; cdr3_length: 13; cdr3_aa: ASSSRTGPNTEAF
j_call: TRBJ1-4; v_call: TRBV7-9; cdr3_length: 12; cdr3_aa: ASSFAQGDEKLF
j_call: TRBJ2-3; v_call: TRBV5-1; cdr3_length: 12; cdr3_aa: ASSKRVETDTQY
j_call: TRBJ1-5; v_call: TRBV19; cdr3_length: 12; cdr3_aa: AIKTGNSNQPQH
j_call: TRBJ2-7; v_call: TRBV28; cdr3_length: 11; cdr3_aa: ASSLTPSYEQY
j_call: TRBJ2-3; v_call: TRBV5-1; cdr3_length: 11; cdr3_aa: ASSLQSTDTQY
j_call: TRBJ2-5; v_call: TRBV27; cdr3_length: 11; cdr3_aa: ASGGQWVETQY
j_call: TRBJ1-1; v_call: TRBV27; cdr3_length: 12; cdr3_aa: ASSLSGRNTEAF
j_call: TRBJ2-1; v_call: TRBV7-2; cdr3_length: 13; cdr3_aa: ASSLGPSSHNEQF
j_call: TRBJ2-1; v_call: TRBV7-8; cdr3_length: 14; cdr3_aa: ASSLGLGGSFREQF
j_call: TRBJ1-1; v_call: TRBV28; cdr3_length: 11; cdr3_aa: ASTLLPNTEAF
j_call: TRBJ1-5; v_call: TRBV27; cdr3_length: 15; cdr3_aa: ASSRRVDRALVQPQH